This record covers a single TCR beta chain. CDR1 SGHVS and CDR2 FQNEAQ come from the germline V gene. V dropped 1 base and J dropped 15; count of bases not matched to a gene: 6. This CDR3 is 12 amino acids long. The data were obtained in a study of technical replicates of blood from several donors. TCRdb's table, derived via immunoSEQ multiplex PCR, lists solely in-frame clones and lacks some. The sample contains over 70,000 clones, 95% of which appear only once. This sequence was found in a human donor in good health. V and J are TRBV7-8 and TRBJ2-1, with 7 nucleotides matching TRBD2. Sequencing used T cells isolated from PBMCs. The CDR3 sequence is CASSLEAGVPFF. The CDR3 DNA sequence: TGTGCCAGCAGCTTAGAGGCGGGAGTCCCGTTCTTC.